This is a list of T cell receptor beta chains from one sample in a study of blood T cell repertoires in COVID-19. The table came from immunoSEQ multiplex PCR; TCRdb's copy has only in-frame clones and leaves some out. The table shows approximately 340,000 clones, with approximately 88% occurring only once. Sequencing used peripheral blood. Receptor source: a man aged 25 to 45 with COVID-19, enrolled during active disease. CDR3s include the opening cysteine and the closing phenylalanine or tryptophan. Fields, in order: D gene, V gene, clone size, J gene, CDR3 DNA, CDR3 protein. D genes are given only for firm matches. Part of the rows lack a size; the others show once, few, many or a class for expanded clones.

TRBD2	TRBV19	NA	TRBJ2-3	TGTGCCAGTAGGGATATAGCGGGAGGGATCCACACAGATACGCAGTATTTT	CASRDIAGGIHTDTQYF
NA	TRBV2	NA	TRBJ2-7	TGTGCCAGCAGTGAAGCGCTGAGACTGATACAATACGAGCAGTACTTC	CASSEALRLIQYEQYF
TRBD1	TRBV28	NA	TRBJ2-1	TGTGCCAGCAGTTTTCCCCGCCACAGGGGTGACAATGAGCAGTTCTTC	CASSFPRHRGDNEQFF
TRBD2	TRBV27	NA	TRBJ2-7	TGTGCCAGCAGCTATAGCGGGGGCTACGAGCAGTACTTC	CASSYSGGYEQYF
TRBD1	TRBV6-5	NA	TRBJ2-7	TGTGCCAGCAGTTACTCGGGGACAGGGGCCATCTACGAGCAGTACTTC	CASSYSGTGAIYEQYF
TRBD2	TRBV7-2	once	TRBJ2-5	TGTGCCAGCAGCTTAGGATGGGAGGGCTTGATCGGGACCCAGTACTTC	CASSLGWEGLIGTQYF
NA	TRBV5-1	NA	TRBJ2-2	TGCGCCAGCAGCTTGGCACTTTCACCTCTCAGGGGGGAGCTGTTTTTT	CASSLALSPLRGELFF
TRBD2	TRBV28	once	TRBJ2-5	TGTGCCAGCAGCGAACTAGCGGGAGGTCAAGAGACCCAGTACTTC	CASSELAGGQETQYF
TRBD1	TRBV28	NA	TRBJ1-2	TGTGCCAGCAGTTTATTTAGACAGGGGGGCTATGGCTACACCTTC	CASSLFRQGGYGYTF
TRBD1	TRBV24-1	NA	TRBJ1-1	TGTGCCACCAGTGATTCCGGGACAGGGGGCACTGAAGCTTTCTTT	CATSDSGTGGTEAFF
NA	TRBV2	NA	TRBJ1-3	TGTGCCAGCAGCGTGGACACCAACTCCGGGAACACCATATATTTT	CASSVDTNSGNTIYF
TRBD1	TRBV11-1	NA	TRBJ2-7	TGTGCCAGCAGATCGACAGGGAGTACTAAGCAGTACTTC	CASRSTGSTKQYF
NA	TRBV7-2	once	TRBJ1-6	TGTGCCAGCAGCCCACCCAGAGAGGGAAGAAGTAATTCACCCCTCCACTTT	CASSPPREGRSNSPLHF
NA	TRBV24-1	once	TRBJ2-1	TGTGCCACCAGTGACGAGGGGGAGGGATACAATGAGCAGTTCTTC	CATSDEGEGYNEQFF
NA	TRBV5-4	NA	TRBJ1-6	TGTGCCAGCAGCTTGGGGGGGCGTAATTCACCCCTCCACTTT	CASSLGGRNSPLHF
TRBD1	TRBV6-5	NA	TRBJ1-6	TGTGCCAGCAGTTACCGGGACAGGGGAGTTTCACCCCTCCACTTT	CASSYRDRGVSPLHF
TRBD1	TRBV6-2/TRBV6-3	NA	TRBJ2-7	TGTGCCAGCAGTTCCCACAGGGGAAGGAGCTCCTACGAGCAGTACTTC	CASSSHRGRSSYEQYF
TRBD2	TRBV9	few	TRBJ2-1	TGTGCCAGCAGCGAGCTAGCGGGCGGAGGAAATGAGCAGTTCTTC	CASSELAGGGNEQFF
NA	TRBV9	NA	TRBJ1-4	TGTGCCAGCAGCCCCACCGGGACAACTAATGAAAAACTGTTTTTT	CASSPTGTTNEKLFF
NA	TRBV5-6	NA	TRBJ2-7	TGTGCCAGCAGCTTGATCGGGGGGCCTCCAGGCGAGCAGTACTTC	CASSLIGGPPGEQYF
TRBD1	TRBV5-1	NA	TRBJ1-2	TGCGCCAGCAGCTTCAGGGGACAGGGAAGCTATGGCTACACCTTC	CASSFRGQGSYGYTF
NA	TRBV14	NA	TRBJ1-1	TGTGCCAGCAGCCACTACAGGCCTGGCACTGAAGCTTTCTTT	CASSHYRPGTEAFF
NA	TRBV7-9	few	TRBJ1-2	TGTGCCAGCAGCTTAAGACAGTCCTATGGCTACACCTTC	CASSLRQSYGYTF
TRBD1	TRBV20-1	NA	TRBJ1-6	TGCAGTGCTAGTGGACAGGGGGGTGATTCACCCCTCCACTTT	CSASGQGGDSPLHF
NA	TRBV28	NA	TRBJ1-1	TGTGCCAGCAGTTTGGAGAGGAACACTGAAGCTTTCTTT	CASSLERNTEAFF
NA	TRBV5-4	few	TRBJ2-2	TGTGCCAGCAGCTTGCTTACGCGGAGGTCCACCGGGGAGCTGTTTTTT	CASSLLTRRSTGELFF
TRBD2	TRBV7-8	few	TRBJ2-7	TGTGCCAGCAGCCACCGGGGGGGACCCGTTATTCACGAGCAGTACTTC	CASSHRGGPVIHEQYF
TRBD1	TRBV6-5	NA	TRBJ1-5	TGTGCCAGCAGGGGACAGGGGAATAGCAATCAGCCCCAGCATTTT	CASRGQGNSNQPQHF
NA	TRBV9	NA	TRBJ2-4	TGTGCCAGCAGCGTAGGGGGACACGAAAACATTCAGTACTTC	CASSVGGHENIQYF
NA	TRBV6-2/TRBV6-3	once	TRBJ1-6	TGTGCCAGCAGTTACTCGCTTATTTATAAAAGGGGCACGTATAATTCACCCCTCCACTTT	CASSYSLIYKRGTYNSPLHF
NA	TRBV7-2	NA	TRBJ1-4	TGTGCCAGCAGCCCTAACACAGGGTTCGGTGAAAAACTGTTTTTT	CASSPNTGFGEKLFF
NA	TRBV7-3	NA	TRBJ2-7	TGTGCCAGCAGCCCATCCAGGGGAAGCTACGAGCAGTACTTC	CASSPSRGSYEQYF
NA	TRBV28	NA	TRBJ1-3	TGTGCCAGCAGGGGCTTGGAACGAGACTCTGGAAACACCATATATTTT	CASRGLERDSGNTIYF
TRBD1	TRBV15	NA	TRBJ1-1	TGTGCCACCAGCAGACTACAGGGGCCCACTGAAGCTTTCTTT	CATSRLQGPTEAFF
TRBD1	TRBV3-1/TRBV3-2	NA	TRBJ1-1	TGTGCCAGCAGCCGACAGGGGCTGAACACTGAAGCTTTCTTT	CASSRQGLNTEAFF
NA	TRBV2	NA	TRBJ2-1	TGTGCCACCACGACAGGACCCTCCTACAATGAGCAGTTCTTC	CATTTGPSYNEQFF
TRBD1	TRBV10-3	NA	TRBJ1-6	TGTGCCATCAGCCGGGACAGGGAAGGTTCACCCCTCCACTTT	CAISRDREGSPLHF
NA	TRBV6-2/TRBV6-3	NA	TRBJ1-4	TGTGCCAGCAGTTACGACGGAACTAAGAAAAAACTGTTTTTT	CASSYDGTKKKLFF
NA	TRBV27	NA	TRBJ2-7	TGTGCCAGCAGTTTAGGGAGCAACTACGAGCAGTACTTC	CASSLGSNYEQYF
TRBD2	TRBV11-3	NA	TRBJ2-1	TGTGCCAGCAGCTTTACTAGCGGGAGAGTTCATGACAATGAGCAGTTCTTC	CASSFTSGRVHDNEQFF
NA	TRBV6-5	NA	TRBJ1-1	TGTGCCAGCAGTTACTCAGGGGCTTTTGGTGAAGCTTTCTTT	CASSYSGAFGEAFF